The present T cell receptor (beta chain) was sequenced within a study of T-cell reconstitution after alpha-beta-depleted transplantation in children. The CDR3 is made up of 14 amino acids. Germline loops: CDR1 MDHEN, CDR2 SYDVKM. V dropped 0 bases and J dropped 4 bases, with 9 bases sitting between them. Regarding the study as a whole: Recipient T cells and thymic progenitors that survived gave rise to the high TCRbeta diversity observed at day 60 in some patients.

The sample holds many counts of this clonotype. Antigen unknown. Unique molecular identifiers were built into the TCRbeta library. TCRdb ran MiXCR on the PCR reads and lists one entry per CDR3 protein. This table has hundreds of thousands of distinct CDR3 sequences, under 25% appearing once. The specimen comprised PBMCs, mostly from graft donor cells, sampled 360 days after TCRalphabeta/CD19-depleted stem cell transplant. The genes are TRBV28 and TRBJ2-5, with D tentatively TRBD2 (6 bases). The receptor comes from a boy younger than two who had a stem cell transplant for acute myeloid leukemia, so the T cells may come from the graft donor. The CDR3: CASSLWEGRETQYF. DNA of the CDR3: TGTGCCAGCAGTTTATGGGAGGGACGAGAGACCCAGTACTTC.